This T cell receptor (beta chain) originates from a study of vaccination effects on CD4 cells after COVID-19. Study-wide findings and caveats: Few convalescent patients and no early post-infection timepoints were included in the study. Cross-reactivity with common cold coronaviruses was shown by only 1 of 255 vaccine-induced clones in healthy vaccinees.

Germline V gives CDR1 ENHRY, CDR2 SYGVKD. V dropped 0 bases and J dropped 4 bases, with 12 bases sitting between them. The CDR3 is made up of 16 amino acids. With the ViraFEST assay, the study expanded antigen-specific CD4+ T cells using viral peptide pools, then sequenced them. Once cultured for under 11 days, the cells underwent separation to obtain CD4+ T cells. Neither prior SARS-CoV-2 infection nor positive nucleocapsid antibodies were present in the vaccine recipients. Cells had half their medium changed to IL-2 medium on days 3 and 7. TCRdb's copy holds only in-frame clones and misses some; the assay was immunoSEQ multiplex PCR. The data hold tens of thousands of clones, with roughly 75% observed a single time. Points on this clone: The antigen remains unidentified.

This chain uses TRBV10-3 with TRBJ2-2; D might be TRBD2 (5 bases). This clonotype originated in a human donor who received a COVID-19 vaccine. The sequences come from CD4+ T cells from PBMCs cultured with HCoV-OC43 spike peptides, collected before COVID-19 vaccination. Subset of the sample: HCoV-OC43 spike overlapping peptide pool stimulation. Written as DNA, the CDR3 is TGTGCCATCAGTGAGTCGCTCGGGAAATCCACCGGGGAGCTGTTTTTT. It is translated as CAISESLGKSTGELFF.